The 21 T cell receptor beta chains below all came from one sample that was sequenced in a study of T-cell reconstitution after alpha-beta-depleted transplantation in children. For TCRbeta, the library was prepared with unique molecular identifiers. TCRdb reanalysed the PCR reads using MiXCR and keeps one entry per CDR3 protein. The repertoire has around 180,000 distinct CDR3 sequences, over 8.5% of them found once; the top ten carry around 14%. The sample here was PBMCs, taken before TCRalphabeta/CD19-depleted stem cell transplant. These receptors came from a boy aged 2 to 10 with acute myeloid leukemia, due to receive a stem cell transplant.

The sample holds many counts of this clonotype. This chain connects TRBV10-3 to TRBJ2-3; D gene ambiguous. V lost 0 bases, J lost 1 base, and 17 bases lay in between. Per germline, CDR1 ENHRY and CDR2 SYGVKD. The CDR3 length is 18 residues. CDR3 amino acids: CAISESTGVVRGTDTQYF. The CDR3, as DNA: TGTGCCATCAGTGAGTCGACTGGAGTGGTTAGGGGCACAGATACGCAGTATTTT.

This clonotype appeared a few times. The rearrangement joins TRBV30 to TRBJ1-1; D gene ambiguous. The V gene lost 3 bases and the J gene lost 6 bases, with 11 bases spanning the gap. This CDR3 is 12 amino acids long. Looked up from germline, CDR1 is GTSNPN and CDR2 is SVGIG (reference sequence). The chain's CDR3 is CAWRTNRPEAFF. DNA for the CDR3: TGTGCCTGGAGAACCAATCGACCTGAAGCTTTCTTT.

Ten or more counts support this clonotype. The V gene is TRBV7-2, the J gene TRBJ2-1, with 11 nucleotides matching TRBD2. CDR1 and CDR2 (germline): SGHTA, FQGNSA. CDR3 length: 15 residues. J lost 7 bases, V lost 5 bases, and 7 bases had no gene match. The CDR3: CASSLSGGGGNEQFF. CDR3 bases: TGTGCCAGCAGCCTTAGCGGGGGGGGAGGTAATGAGCAGTTCTTC. Together with reference TRBV7-2 and TRBJ2-1, the CDR3 gives the full variable domain: GAGVSQSPSNKVTEKGKDVELRCDPISGHTALYWYRQSLGQGLEFLIYFQGNSAPDKSGLPSDRFSAERTGGSVSTLTIQRTQQEDSAVYLCASSLSGGGGNEQFFGPGTRLTVL.

This clonotype was counted at least ten times. The chain combines TRBV9 with TRBJ2-3, with 8 bases lining up with TRBD2. The CDR3 runs 16 residues. V shed 1 base and J 3 bases; nucleotides not matched to a gene: 7. CDR1 SGDLS and CDR2 YYNGEE come from the germline V gene. The CDR3 nucleotides are TGTGCCAGCAGCGTACCATTGCGGGGGGAAACAGATACGCAGTATTTT. As protein: CASSVPLRGETDTQYF.

This clonotype was observed many times. The chain uses TRBV12-3 or TRBV12-4 and TRBJ1-1; D uncertain. This CDR3 spans 14 amino acids. The germline V and J ends were trimmed by 6 bases and 4 bases, with 15 bases remaining between them. The CDR3 reads CASRPRVVGTEAFF. As DNA, the CDR3 is TGTGCCAGCAGACCCCGGGTTGTAGGCACTGAAGCTTTCTTT.

This clonotype has a count of ten or more. The chain combines TRBV4-1 with TRBJ1-4, with D unclear. V lost 3 bases and J 1 base, leaving 24 bases between the germline ends. Germline V gives CDR1 MGHRA, CDR2 YSYEKL. The CDR3 loop spans 20 amino acids. CDR3 nucleotides: TGCGCCAGCAGCCAGACACCCGTGGGTCTTTACGGGCAAACTAATGAAAAACTGTTTTTT. This gives the protein CASSQTPVGLYGQTNEKLFF.

This clonotype appeared many times. The chain combines TRBV10-3 with TRBJ1-5, with TRBD1 as a possible D gene (6 bases). The length of the CDR3 is 13 residues. Trimming shortened V by 10 bases and J by 3 bases, and 13 bases separated the two germline ends. The germline gives CDR1 ENHRY, CDR2 SYGVKD. DNA of the CDR3: TGTGCCAGCAAAGGACAGCCCAATCAGCCCCAGCATTTT. Its protein product is CASKGQPNQPQHF.

This clonotype was observed at least ten times. This CDR3 reads CSLVQGASPYNEQFF. The CDR3 DNA reads TGCAGCCTAGTCCAGGGGGCCTCTCCCTACAATGAGCAGTTCTTC. The chain is built from TRBV29-1 and TRBJ2-1; TRBD1 agrees at 8 bases. This CDR3 comprises 15 residues. Germline CDR1 is SQVTM and CDR2 is ANQGSEA. Trimming at V came to 8 bases and at J to 2 bases, leaving 11 bases not matched to a gene.

This clonotype was recorded at least ten times. The chain carries TRBV30 and TRBJ1-1; D is ambiguous. The CDR3 has 15 amino acids. The germline V gene encodes CDR1 GTSNPN and CDR2 SVGIG (reference sequence). The V and J ends lost 3 bases and 0 bases respectively, with 14 bases between them. The DNA of the CDR3 is TGTGCCTGGAGCCCACCAACCTACGTGAACACTGAAGCTTTCTTT. Its protein is CAWSPPTYVNTEAFF.

Only a few counts were recorded for this clonotype. This chain links TRBV20-1 with TRBJ2-5; 9 bases map to TRBD2. With V trimmed by 5 bases and J by 5 bases, 12 bases remained unmatched. The CDR3 contains 15 residues. Germline values: CDR1 DFQATT, CDR2 SNEGSKA (reference sequence). CDR3 in amino acids: CSAGLAGGRYETQYF. Here the CDR3 DNA reads TGCAGTGCTGGTCTGGCGGGGGGGCGATATGAGACCCAGTACTTC.

This clonotype was seen repeatedly, ten times or more. The chain recombines TRBV15 with TRBJ1-5, with D perhaps TRBD1 (5 bases). Looked up from germline, CDR1 is LNHNV and CDR2 is YYDKDF (reference sequence). V was trimmed by 0 bases and J by 12 bases, leaving 21 bases between them. CDR3 length equals 16 residues. The CDR3 reads CATSRDLFGATAFQHF. The DNA for the CDR3 is TGTGCCACCAGCAGAGATCTTTTCGGGGCGACGGCGTTCCAGCATTTT.

This clonotype showed up many times. The chain links TRBV7-9 to TRBJ2-1; 8 nucleotides align to TRBD2. The CDR3 has 14 residues. J gave up 8 bases and V 5 bases, and 8 bases lay outside the gene matches. CDR1 and CDR2 from the germline V gene are SEHNR and FQNEAQ (reference sequence). The CDR3 is CASSERGLGDEQFF. CDR3 in DNA: TGTGCCAGCAGCGAAAGGGGACTAGGTGATGAGCAGTTCTTC. Supplemented by reference TRBV7-9 and TRBJ2-1, the full variable domain reads DTGVSQNPRHKITKRGQNVTFRCDPISEHNRLYWYRQTLGQGPEFLTYFQNEAQLEKSRLLSDRFSAERPKGSFSTLEIQRTEQGDSAMYLCASSERGLGDEQFFGPGTRLTVL.

This clonotype was recorded many times. The chain recombines TRBV5-6 with TRBJ2-7, with 10 positions matching TRBD1. Germline V CDR1 and CDR2: SGHDT, YYEEEE. The length of the CDR3 is 15 residues. V shed 4 bases and J 7 bases; nucleotides not matched to a gene: 11. The chain's CDR3 is CASSPSDRGRGEQYF. For the CDR3, the DNA is TGTGCCAGCAGCCCTTCAGACAGGGGGCGAGGTGAGCAGTACTTC.

There are many counts of this clonotype. This chain connects TRBV20-1 to TRBJ1-5; the D gene is possibly TRBD1 (5 bases). CDR1 and CDR2 (germline): DFQATT, SNEGSKA (reference sequence). This CDR3 region has 15 residues. V lost 3 bases to trimming and J lost 0 bases, with 12 bases between them. The CDR3 loop reads CSASRGTNSNQPQHF. For the CDR3, the DNA is TGCAGTGCTAGTAGAGGGACGAATAGCAATCAGCCCCAGCATTTT.

This clonotype occurred many times. CDR3 nucleotide sequence: TGCAGTGCTTGGGGTGGGAGGAACACTGAAGCTTTCTTT. It translates to CSAWGGRNTEAFF. The chain couples TRBV20-1 to TRBJ1-1; D is undetermined. Germline-derived CDR1 and CDR2 are DFQATT and SNEGSKA (reference sequence). The V gene lost 5 bases and the J gene lost 1 base, with 11 bases spanning the gap. The CDR3 spans 13 residues.

The V gene is TRBV4-1, the J gene TRBJ2-5, with 10 bases that match TRBD2. Germline V gives CDR1 MGHRA, CDR2 YSYEKL. The CDR3 sequence is 14 residues long. J was trimmed by 4 bases and V by 8 bases; bases with no gene match: 7. DNA for the CDR3: TGCGCCAGCCAAAAGAGCGGGGGGGTAGAGACCCAGTACTTC. This gives the protein CASQKSGGVETQYF.

As concerns this clonotype: One base away lies a much larger clone, so this may be a sequencing read error. The chain carries TRBV5-6 and TRBJ1-2; the D is unclear. Per germline, CDR1 SGHDT and CDR2 YYEEEE. This CDR3 has 16 amino acids. CDR3 residues: CASSLEWSADNYGDTF. The DNA for the CDR3 is TGTGCCAGCAGCTTGGAGTGGTCGGCGGATAACTATGGCGACACCTTC. Together with reference TRBV5-6 and TRBJ1-2, the CDR3 gives the full variable domain: DAGVTQSPTHLIKTRGQQVTLRCSPKSGHDTVSWYQQALGQGPQFIFQYYEEEERQRGNFPDRFSGHQFPNYSSELNVNALLLGDSALYLCASSLEWSADNYGDTFGSGTRLTVV.

Ten or more counts support this clonotype. The gene calls are TRBV28 and TRBJ1-5, with a tentative D call TRBD1 (5 bases). V was pared by 5 bases and J by 9 bases, with 17 bases between. This CDR3 is built from 14 residues. Germline-derived CDR1 and CDR2 are MDHEN and SYDVKM. The CDR3 protein is CASSVMGGTRPQHF. The CDR3 DNA reads TGTGCCAGCAGTGTCATGGGGGGGACGAGGCCCCAGCATTTT.

This clonotype was counted at least ten times. This chain uses TRBV20-1 with TRBJ2-3; TRBD2 matches 7 bases. The germline V gene encodes CDR1 DFQATT and CDR2 SNEGSKA (reference sequence). J lost 3 bases, V lost 1 base, and 13 bases had no gene match. This CDR3 is 17 amino acids long. CDR3 sequence reads: CSARVLSSGRGTDTQYF. The CDR3 nucleotides are TGCAGTGCTAGAGTATTGTCTTCGGGGAGGGGTACAGATACGCAGTATTTT.

This clonotype came up many times. CDR3 loop: CSARDPGYGYTF. CDR3 nucleotide sequence: TGCAGTGCTAGAGATCCGGGGTATGGCTACACCTTC. The gene calls are TRBV20-1 and TRBJ1-2; D unresolved. Trimming removed 0 bases from V and 5 bases from J, with 7 bases in between. The CDR3 consists of 12 residues. Germline V CDR1 and CDR2: DFQATT, SNEGSKA (reference sequence).

This clonotype has at least ten counts. The chain links TRBV6-1 to TRBJ1-2, with TRBD1 as a possible D gene (6 bases). V shed 6 bases and J shed 4 bases, with 18 bases lying between them. CDR1 is MNHNS and CDR2 is SASEGT in the germline V gene. The CDR3 is 15 amino acids. In DNA, the CDR3 is TGTGCCAGCAGAGGGGACACTGGTTGGGGCTATGGCTACACCTTC. Its translation: CASRGDTGWGYGYTF.